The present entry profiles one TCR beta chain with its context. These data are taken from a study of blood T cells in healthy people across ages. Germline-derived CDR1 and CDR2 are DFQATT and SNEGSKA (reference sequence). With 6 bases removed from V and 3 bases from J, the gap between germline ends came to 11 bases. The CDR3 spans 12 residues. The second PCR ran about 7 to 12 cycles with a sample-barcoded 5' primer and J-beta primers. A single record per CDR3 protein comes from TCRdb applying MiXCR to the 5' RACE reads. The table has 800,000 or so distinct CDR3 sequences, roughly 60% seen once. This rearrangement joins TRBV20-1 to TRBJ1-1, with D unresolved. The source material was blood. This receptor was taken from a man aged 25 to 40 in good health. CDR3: CSARRRDTEAFF. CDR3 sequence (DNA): TGCAGTGCCCGACGGAGGGACACTGAAGCTTTCTTT.